The entry below gives a single TCR beta chain sequence along with its context. Its recognized antigen is unknown. Per-base qualities were not stored, and no clone one base away is much larger. This entry is derived from a study of blood T cell repertoires in COVID-19 (dated by TCRdb to 2018 to 2021). General notes on the study: The collaborator samples originated in the United States, Italy and Spain and spanned the acute and convalescent phases of COVID-19. The material from the prospective study consisted of cDNA or gDNA derived from T cells, B-cell-depleted T cells, or PBMCs. The dataset comprised deeply sampled blood TCRbeta repertoires from subjects exposed to, actively infected with, or recovered from COVID-19. The repertoires were released in a freely available public database intended as a resource for research on the immune response to SARS-CoV-2. Samples were obtained from the ongoing ImmuneRACE study (first 160 participants) and from about 1,300 subjects provided by 6 global collaborators. The sample metadata nearly always contained a de-identified subject ID, COVID-19 status, age in years and sex. Where HLA class I and class II types were available, the types were taken from metadata supplied by the sample provider, not from assay-based typing. The paper as a whole reports these results and caveats: The quantity of clinical and demographic metadata differed by source and by participant and was supplied without curation.

Whole blood was collected in K2EDTA tubes by collaborating institutions according to the institutions' own protocols. Collaborator samples were shipped for TCRbeta analysis as frozen whole blood, isolated PBMCs, or DNA extracted from either sample type. TCRbeta CDR3 regions were amplified from genomic DNA using the immunoSEQ Assay, a bias-controlled multiplex PCR. From the authors' description of their analysis: The number of nucleated cells in each sample was estimated from the amplification of reference gene primers within the assay. Sequence reads were collapsed and filtered to measure the absolute abundance of every unique TCRbeta CDR3 rearrangement. For each sample, productive Simpson clonality was calculated as the square root of Simpson's diversity index over productive rearrangements. This immuneACCESS table, as held by TCRdb, lists in-frame sequences with V and J called but not all clones. Of the missing ones, under half trace to an unresolved V gene in checked studies; the others have no known cause. The D gene and trimming were derived from the DNA, and the V and J assignments and clone size from that table. The sample contains around 230,000 clones, approximately 88% of them found a single time. Of the sample, around 25% falls within the top ten clones.

According to the germline V gene, CDR1 reads SQVTM and CDR2 reads ANQGSEA. The V and J ends are trimmed by 5 bases and 0 bases, leaving 8 bases between them. The CDR3 sequence holds 12 residues, the cysteine and phenylalanine included. The read is trimmed to its CDR3 DNA, 36 bases read in frame from base 1. The rearranged segments are TRBV29-1 and TRBJ2-7, and perhaps TRBD2 as D gene, on 5 matching bases. Sequenced input: peripheral blood. The sequence was collected from a man aged 35-49 years with acute or convalescent COVID-19. Here is the DNA: TGCAGCGTTTTCGGGGTCTCCTACGAGCAGTACTTC. This gives the protein CSVFGVSYEQYF.